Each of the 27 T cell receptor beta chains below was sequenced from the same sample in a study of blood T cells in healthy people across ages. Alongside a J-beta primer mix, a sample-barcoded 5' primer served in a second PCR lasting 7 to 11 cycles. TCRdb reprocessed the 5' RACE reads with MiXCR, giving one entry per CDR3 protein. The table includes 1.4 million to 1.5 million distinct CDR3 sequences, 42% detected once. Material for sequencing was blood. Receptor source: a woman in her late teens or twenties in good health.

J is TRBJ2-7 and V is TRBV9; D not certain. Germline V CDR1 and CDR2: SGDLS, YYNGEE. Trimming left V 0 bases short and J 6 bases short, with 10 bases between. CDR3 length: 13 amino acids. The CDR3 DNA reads TGTGCCAGCAGCGTAGGGTCCTTAACCGAGCAGTACTTC. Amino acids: CASSVGSLTEQYF.

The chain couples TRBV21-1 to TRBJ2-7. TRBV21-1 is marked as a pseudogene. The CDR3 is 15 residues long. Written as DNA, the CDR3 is TGTGCCAGCAGCCCACCTAGGGTAAGGTTGTACGAGCAGTACTTC. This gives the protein CASSPPRVRLYEQYF.

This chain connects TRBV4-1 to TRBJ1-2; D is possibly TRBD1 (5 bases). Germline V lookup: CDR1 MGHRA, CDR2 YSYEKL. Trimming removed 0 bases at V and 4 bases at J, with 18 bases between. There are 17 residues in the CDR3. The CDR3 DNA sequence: TGCGCCAGCAGCCAAGATAGATTTTGGCAGGGCGGCTATGGCTACACCTTC. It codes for CASSQDRFWQGGYGYTF.

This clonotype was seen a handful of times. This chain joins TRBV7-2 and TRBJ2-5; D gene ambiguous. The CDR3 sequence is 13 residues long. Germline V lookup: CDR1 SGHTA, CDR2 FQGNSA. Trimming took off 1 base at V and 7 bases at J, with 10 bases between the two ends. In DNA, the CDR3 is TGTGCCAGCAGCTTAGGAGTGATCGGGACCCAGTACTTC. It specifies CASSLGVIGTQYF.

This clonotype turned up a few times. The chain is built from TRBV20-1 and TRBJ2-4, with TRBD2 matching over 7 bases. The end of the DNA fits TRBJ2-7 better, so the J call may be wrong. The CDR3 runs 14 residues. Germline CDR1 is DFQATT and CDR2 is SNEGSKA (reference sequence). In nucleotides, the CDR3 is TGCAGTGCTAATGCACCTAGCGGAGAATACGAGCAGTACTTC. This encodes CSANAPSGEYEQYF.

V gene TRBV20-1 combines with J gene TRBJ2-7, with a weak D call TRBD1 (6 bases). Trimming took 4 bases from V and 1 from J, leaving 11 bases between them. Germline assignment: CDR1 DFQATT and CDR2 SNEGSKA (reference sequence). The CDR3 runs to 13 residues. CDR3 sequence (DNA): TGCAGTGCTACTGGACAGACATCCTACGAGCAGTACTTC. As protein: CSATGQTSYEQYF.

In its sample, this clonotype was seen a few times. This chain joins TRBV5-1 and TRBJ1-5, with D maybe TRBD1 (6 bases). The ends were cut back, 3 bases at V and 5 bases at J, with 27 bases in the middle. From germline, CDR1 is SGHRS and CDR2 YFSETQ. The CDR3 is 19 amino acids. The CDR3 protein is CASSYGAVSGRGGDQPQHF. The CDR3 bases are TGCGCCAGCAGCTATGGTGCCGTATCCGGCAGGGGAGGGGATCAGCCCCAGCATTTT.

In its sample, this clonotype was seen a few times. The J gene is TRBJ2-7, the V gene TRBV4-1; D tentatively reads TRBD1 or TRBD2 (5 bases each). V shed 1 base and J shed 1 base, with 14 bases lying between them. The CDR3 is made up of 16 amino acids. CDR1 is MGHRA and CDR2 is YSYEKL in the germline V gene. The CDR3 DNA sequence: TGCGCCAGCAGCCAAGCTGGTGGGGGAAGATCCTACGAGCAGTACTTC. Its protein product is CASSQAGGGRSYEQYF.

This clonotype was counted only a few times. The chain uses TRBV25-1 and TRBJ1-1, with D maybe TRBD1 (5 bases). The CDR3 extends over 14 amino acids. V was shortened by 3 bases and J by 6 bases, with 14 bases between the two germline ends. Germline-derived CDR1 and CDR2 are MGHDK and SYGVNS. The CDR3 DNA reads TGTGCCAGCAGTGATTCCGACAGTGGGCCTGAAGCTTTCTTT. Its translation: CASSDSDSGPEAFF.

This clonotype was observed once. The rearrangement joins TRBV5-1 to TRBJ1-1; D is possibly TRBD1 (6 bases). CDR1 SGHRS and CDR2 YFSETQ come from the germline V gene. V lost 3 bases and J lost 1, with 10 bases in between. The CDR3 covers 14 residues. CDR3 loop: CASSSPQGNTEAFF. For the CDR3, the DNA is TGCGCCAGCAGCTCCCCACAGGGGAACACTGAAGCTTTCTTT.

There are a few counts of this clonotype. CDR3 in amino acids: CASSSGIRGSTDTQYF. As DNA, the CDR3 is TGTGCCAGCAGCTCTGGGATTCGCGGCAGCACAGATACGCAGTATTTT. V and J are TRBV2 and TRBJ2-3; D gene unclear. The CDR3 runs to 16 residues. V lost 6 bases and J 0 bases, leaving 16 bases between the germline ends. Germline V gene lookup returns CDR1 SNHLY and CDR2 FYNNEI.

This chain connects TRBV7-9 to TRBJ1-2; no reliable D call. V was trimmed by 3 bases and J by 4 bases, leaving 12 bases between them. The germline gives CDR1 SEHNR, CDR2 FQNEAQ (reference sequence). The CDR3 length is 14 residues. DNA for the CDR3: TGTGCCAGCAGCTTGCCCGGGAACGTCTATGGCTACACCTTC. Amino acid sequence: CASSLPGNVYGYTF.

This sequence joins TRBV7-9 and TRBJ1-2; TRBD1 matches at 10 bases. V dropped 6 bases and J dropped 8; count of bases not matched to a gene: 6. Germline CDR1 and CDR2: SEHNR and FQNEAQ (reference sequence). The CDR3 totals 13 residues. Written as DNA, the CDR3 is TGTGCCAGCAGGGCGACAGGGGGCGAAGGCTACACCTTC. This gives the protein CASRATGGEGYTF.

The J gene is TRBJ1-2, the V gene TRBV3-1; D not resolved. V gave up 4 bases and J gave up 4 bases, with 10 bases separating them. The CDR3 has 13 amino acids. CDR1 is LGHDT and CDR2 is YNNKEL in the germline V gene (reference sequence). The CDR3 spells CASSPGRFYGYTF. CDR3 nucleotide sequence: TGTGCCAGCAGCCCGGGCAGGTTCTATGGCTACACCTTC. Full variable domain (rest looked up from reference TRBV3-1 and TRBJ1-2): DTAVSQTPKYLVTQMGNDKSIKCEQNLGHDTMYWYKQDSKKFLKIMFSYNNKELIINETVPNRFSPKSPDKAHLNLHINSLELGDSAVYFCASSPGRFYGYTFGSGTRLTVV.

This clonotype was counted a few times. The chain's CDR3 is CASSYRGGYGYTF. As DNA, the CDR3 is TGTGCCAGCAGTTACCGAGGCGGCTATGGCTACACCTTC. V and J are TRBV6-5 and TRBJ1-2; D uncertain. The CDR3 is made up of 13 amino acids. Germline V lookup: CDR1 MNHEY, CDR2 SVGAGI. V was cut by 2 bases and J by 4 bases, with 8 bases left in between.

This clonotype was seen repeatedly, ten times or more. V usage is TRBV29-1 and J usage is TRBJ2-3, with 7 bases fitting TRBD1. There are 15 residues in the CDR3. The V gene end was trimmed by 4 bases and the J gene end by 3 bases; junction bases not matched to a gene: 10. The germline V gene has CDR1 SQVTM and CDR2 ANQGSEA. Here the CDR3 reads CSVGVTGMWTDTQYF. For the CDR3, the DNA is TGCAGCGTTGGCGTGACAGGGATGTGGACAGATACGCAGTATTTT.

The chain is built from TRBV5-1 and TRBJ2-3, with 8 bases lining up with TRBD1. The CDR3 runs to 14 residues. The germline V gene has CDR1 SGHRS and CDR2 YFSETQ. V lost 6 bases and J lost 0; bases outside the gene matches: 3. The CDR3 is CASKTGGSTDTQYF. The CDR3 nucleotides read TGCGCCAGCAAAACAGGGGGGAGCACAGATACGCAGTATTTT.

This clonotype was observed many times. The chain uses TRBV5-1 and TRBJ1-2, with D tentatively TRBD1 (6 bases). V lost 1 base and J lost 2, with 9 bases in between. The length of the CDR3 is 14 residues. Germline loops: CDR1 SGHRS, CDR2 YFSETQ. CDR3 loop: CASSLTGTNYGYTF. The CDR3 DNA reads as TGCGCCAGCAGCTTGACAGGGACCAACTATGGCTACACCTTC.

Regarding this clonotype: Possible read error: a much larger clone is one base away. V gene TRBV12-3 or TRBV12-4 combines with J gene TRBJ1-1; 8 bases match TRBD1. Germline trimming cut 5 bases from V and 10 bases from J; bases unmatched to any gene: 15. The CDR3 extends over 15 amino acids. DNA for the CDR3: TGTGCCAGCAGTGGACAGGGAGCCCTAAGAGTTGGAGCTTTCTTT. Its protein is CASSGQGALRVGAFF.

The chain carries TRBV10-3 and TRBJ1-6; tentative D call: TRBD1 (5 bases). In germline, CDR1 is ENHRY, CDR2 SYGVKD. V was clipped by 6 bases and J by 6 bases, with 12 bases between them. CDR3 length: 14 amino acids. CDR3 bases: TGTGCCATCAGCGAAGACAGTGTTAATTCACCCCTCCACTTT. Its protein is CAISEDSVNSPLHF.

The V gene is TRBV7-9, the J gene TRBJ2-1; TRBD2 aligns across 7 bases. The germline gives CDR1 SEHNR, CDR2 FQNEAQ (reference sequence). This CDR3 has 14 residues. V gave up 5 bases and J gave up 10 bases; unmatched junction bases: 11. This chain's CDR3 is CASSLREDPREQFF. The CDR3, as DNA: TGTGCCAGCAGCCTTCGGGAGGACCCCAGGGAGCAGTTCTTC. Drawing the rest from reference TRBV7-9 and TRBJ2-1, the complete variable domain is DTGVSQNPRHKITKRGQNVTFRCDPISEHNRLYWYRQTLGQGPEFLTYFQNEAQLEKSRLLSDRFSAERPKGSFSTLEIQRTEQGDSAMYLCASSLREDPREQFFGPGTRLTVL.

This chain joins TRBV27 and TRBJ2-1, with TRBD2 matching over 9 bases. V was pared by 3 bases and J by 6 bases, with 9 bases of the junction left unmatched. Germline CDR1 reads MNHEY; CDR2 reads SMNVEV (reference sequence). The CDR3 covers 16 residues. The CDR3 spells CASSFYIAGVRNEQFF. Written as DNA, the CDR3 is TGTGCCAGCAGTTTCTATATAGCGGGAGTCCGCAATGAGCAGTTCTTC.

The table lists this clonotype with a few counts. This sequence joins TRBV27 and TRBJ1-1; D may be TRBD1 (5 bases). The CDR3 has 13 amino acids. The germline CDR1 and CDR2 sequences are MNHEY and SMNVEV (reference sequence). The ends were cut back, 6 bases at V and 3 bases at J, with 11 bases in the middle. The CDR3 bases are TGTGCCAGCAGCACTAAAGGGGACACTGAAGCTTTCTTT. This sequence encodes CASSTKGDTEAFF.

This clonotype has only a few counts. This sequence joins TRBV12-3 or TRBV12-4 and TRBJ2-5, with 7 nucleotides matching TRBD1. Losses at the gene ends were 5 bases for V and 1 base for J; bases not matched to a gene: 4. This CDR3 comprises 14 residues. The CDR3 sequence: CASSETGIQETQYF. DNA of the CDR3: TGTGCCAGCAGTGAGACAGGGATCCAAGAGACCCAGTACTTC.

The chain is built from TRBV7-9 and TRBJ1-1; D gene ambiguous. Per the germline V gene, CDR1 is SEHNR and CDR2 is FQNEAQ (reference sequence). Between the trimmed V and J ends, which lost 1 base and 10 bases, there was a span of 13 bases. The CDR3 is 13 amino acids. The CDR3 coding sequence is TGTGCCAGCAGCTTAGAACCTACCCGGGCAGCTTTCTTT. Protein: CASSLEPTRAAFF.

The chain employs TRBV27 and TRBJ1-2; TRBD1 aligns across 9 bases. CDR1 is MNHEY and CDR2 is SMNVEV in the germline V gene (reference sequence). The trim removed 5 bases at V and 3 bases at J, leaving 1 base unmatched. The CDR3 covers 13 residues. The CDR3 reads CASSDRGYYGYTF. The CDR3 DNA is TGTGCCAGCAGTGACAGGGGGTACTATGGCTACACCTTC.

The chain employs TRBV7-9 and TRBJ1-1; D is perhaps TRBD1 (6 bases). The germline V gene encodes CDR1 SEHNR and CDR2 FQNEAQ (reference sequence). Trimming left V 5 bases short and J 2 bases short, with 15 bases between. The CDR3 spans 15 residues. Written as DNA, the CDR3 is TGTGCCAGCAGCCCACCCGGGGGCCCAAACACTGAAGCTTTCTTT. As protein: CASSPPGGPNTEAFF.